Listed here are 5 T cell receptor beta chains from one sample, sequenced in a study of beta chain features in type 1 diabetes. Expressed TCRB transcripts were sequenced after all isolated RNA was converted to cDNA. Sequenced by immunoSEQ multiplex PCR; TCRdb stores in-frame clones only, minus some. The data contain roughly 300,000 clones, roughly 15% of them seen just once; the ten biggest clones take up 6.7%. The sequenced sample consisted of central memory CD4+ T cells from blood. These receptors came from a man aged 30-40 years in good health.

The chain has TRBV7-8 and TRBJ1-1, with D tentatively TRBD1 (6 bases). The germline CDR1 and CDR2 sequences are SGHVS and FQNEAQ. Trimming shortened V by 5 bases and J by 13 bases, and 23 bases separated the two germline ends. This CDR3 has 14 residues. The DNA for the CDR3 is TGTGCCAGCAGCCCCGGGAGGGGGAGCGTGGTTGGTTTCTTT. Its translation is CASSPGRGSVVGFF.

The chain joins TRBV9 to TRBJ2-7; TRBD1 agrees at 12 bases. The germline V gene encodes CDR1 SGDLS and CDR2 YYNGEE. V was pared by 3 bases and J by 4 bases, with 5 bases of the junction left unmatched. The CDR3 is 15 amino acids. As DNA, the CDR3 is TGTGCCAGCAGCGCGGGACAGGGGGCTATGTACGAGCAGTACTTC. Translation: CASSAGQGAMYEQYF.

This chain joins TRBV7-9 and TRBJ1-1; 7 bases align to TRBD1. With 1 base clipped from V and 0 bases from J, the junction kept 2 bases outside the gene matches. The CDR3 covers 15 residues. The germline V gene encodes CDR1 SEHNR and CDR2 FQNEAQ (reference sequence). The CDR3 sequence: CASSLEGGMNTEAFF. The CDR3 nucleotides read TGTGCCAGCAGCTTAGAAGGGGGCATGAACACTGAAGCTTTCTTT.

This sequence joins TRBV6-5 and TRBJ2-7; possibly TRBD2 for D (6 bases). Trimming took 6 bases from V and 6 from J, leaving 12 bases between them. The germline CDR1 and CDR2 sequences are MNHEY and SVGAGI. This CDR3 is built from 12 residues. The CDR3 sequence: CASRGLAVEQYV. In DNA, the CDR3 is TGTGCCAGCAGGGGACTGGCGGTCGAGCAGTACGTC.

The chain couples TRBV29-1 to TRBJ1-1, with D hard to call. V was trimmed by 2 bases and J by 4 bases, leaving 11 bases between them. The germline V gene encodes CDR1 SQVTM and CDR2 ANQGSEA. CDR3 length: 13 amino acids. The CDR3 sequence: CSVESDLSTEAFF. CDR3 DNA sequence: TGCAGCGTTGAAAGCGACCTAAGCACTGAAGCTTTCTTT. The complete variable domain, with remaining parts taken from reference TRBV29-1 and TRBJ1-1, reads SAVISQKPSRDICQRGTSLTIQCQVDSQVTMMFWYRQQPGQSLTLIATANQGSEATYESGFVIDKFPISRPNLTFSTLTVSNMSPEDSSIYLCSVESDLSTEAFFGQGTRLTVV.